The source of this T cell receptor (beta chain) is a study of immune evolution from preneoplasia to lung adenocarcinoma (dated by TCRdb to the early 2020s). About the full investigation: No AAH lesions showed HLA loss of heterozygosity, compared with around 7% of AIS, around 14% of MIA and around 35% of ADC lesions. POLYSOLVER was used to infer Class I HLA alleles from exome data, while LOHHLA was used to detect allele-specific HLA loss. The sample size depended on which specimens were available, not on a prior power calculation. The study used immune gene expression, TCR sequencing and multiplex immunofluorescence to profile the immune contexture of lung adenocarcinoma precursors and invasive adenocarcinoma. The study reported that 85 to 130 samples were used for TCR sequencing. A total of roughly 46 patients contributed TCR sequencing data. A total of around 50 patients with pulmonary nodules who underwent surgical resection were included in the overall cohort. Resected precursor lesions (AAH, AIS, MIA) and invasive adenocarcinomas were compared against paired morphologically normal lung tissue. Whole exome sequencing and methylation data from the same cohort of nodules were integrated with the immune data.

What the authors observed across the whole study: Because every patient came from Japan and China, how well the results apply to Western populations was uncertain. Top T cell clone frequencies were highest in normal lung and appeared to decrease progressively from AAH through AIS, MIA and invasive adenocarcinoma. Compared with EGFR-mutant or double wild-type lesions, KRAS-mutant nodules had the highest T cell clonality. The findings reflected association rather than direct causation, and larger cohorts with long-term follow-up and longitudinal biopsies were considered necessary. Clonality was highest in normal lung, while later-stage lesions appeared to show lower clonality but higher T cell density and diversity.

Patients underwent resection in Japan or China between about 2013 and 2017. The histologic diagnosis of each case was independently confirmed on H&E slides by two lung cancer pathologists. For nucleic acid extraction, premalignant or tumor cells were enriched by macro-dissection following pathologic assessment. FFPE tissue was used for DNA isolation with the AllPrep DNA/RNA FFPE Kit. Using the immunoSEQ hsTCRbeta Kit, TCR beta CDR3 regions were sequenced from DNA. Turning to the authors' computational methods: TCR sequencing data were analysed with the ImmunoSEQ Analyzer. T cell clonality was defined as 1 minus Pielou's evenness, calculated on productive rearrangements. The inverse Simpson index, applied to productive templates, was used to measure T cell diversity. T cell density was TCR beta template counts normalized to usable DNA, estimated by amplifying and sequencing housekeeping genes. Two-sided Kruskal-Wallis tests were used to compare TCR metrics between histologic stages. TCRdb provides this immuneACCESS table in a form limited to in-frame rearrangements. Some clones are lacking; in checked studies, under half of them reflect an unresolved V gene, and why the rest are absent is not known. V, J and clone size are those of that table, while D and trimming were read from the DNA. This sample holds approximately 1,800 clones; about four fifths were observed only once. The ten top clones hold around 15% of the sample.

A word on this clone: It has no known antigen specificity. No qualities accompany the bases; no much larger clone lies one base away.

Trimming removed 0 bases from V and 8 bases from J, leaving 8 bases between the germline ends. CDR1 is given as SGHRS and CDR2 as YFSETQ, both from the germline V gene. The CDR3 numbers 12 residues from cysteine through phenylalanine. Of the read, only the CDR3 DNA is kept; its 36 bases are in frame from base 1. Rearrangement joined TRBV5-1 to TRBJ1-2; the D gene cannot be named for sure. The sample was FFPE atypical adenomatous hyperplasia tissue from the lung. In light of the paper, this sample's cell subset or site label describes: atypical adenomatous hyperplasia (AAH), lung preneoplasia. This TCR came from an older person with lung adenocarcinoma. CDR3 region: CASSLDGKGYTF. The DNA sequence reads TGCGCCAGCAGCTTGGATGGCAAGGGCTACACCTTC.